The 2 T cell receptor beta chains reported below all come from one sample, sequenced in a study of cytomegalovirus exposure and HLA in healthy donors. Use of 60 Vbeta and 13 Jbeta primers characterized the PCR. Measured with immunoSEQ multiplex PCR; TCRdb has only the in-frame clones, and not every one. Here the sample spans under 200,000 clones, about 85% being singletons. The sample taken for sequencing was PBMCs. The source is a male donor in good health and CMV-seropositive.

This rearrangement joins TRBV7-3 to TRBJ2-2; no firm D call. The germline CDR1 and CDR2 sequences are SGHTA and FQGTGA. There are 16 residues in the CDR3. Trimming shortened V by 5 bases and J by 1 base, and 14 bases separated the two germline ends. This CDR3 is CASSPSRPRNTGELFF. CDR3 nucleotide sequence: TGTGCCAGCAGCCCTTCTCGCCCCAGGAACACCGGGGAGCTGTTTTTT.

V and J are TRBV30 and TRBJ2-5; 7 nucleotides align to TRBD2. The V gene end was trimmed by 8 bases and the J gene end by 0 bases; junction bases not matched to a gene: 6. Looked up from germline, CDR1 is GTSNPN and CDR2 is SVGIG (reference sequence). The CDR3 runs 13 residues. CDR3 region: CAQAGPYQETQYF. DNA for the CDR3: TGTGCCCAAGCGGGACCGTACCAAGAGACCCAGTACTTC.